Each of the 24 T cell receptor beta chains below was sequenced from the same sample in a study of shared clonotypes between healthy human individuals. Profiled with immunoSEQ multiplex PCR; TCRdb holds only in-frame clones, not every one. The repertoire includes approximately 2.3 million clones, approximately 95% of them detected once, and about 0.37% sits in the top ten. Material for sequencing was naive CD4+ T cells from PBMCs. The subset is: CD45RA+ positively selected. The source is a man between 18 and 29 years old in good health. Some clones in this sample may be carry-over from other donors' samples.

The CDR3 is CASSQQGTSTDTQYF. CDR3 bases: TGCGCCAGCAGTCAACAGGGAACTAGCACAGATACGCAGTATTTT. The V and J genes are TRBV23-1 and TRBJ2-3; a possible D gene is TRBD1 (5 bases). TRBV23-1 is classed as an ORF, of uncertain function. This CDR3 has 15 amino acids. Trimming took off 2 bases at V and 0 bases at J, with 9 bases between the two ends.

This chain uses TRBV7-2 with TRBJ1-1; no reliable D call. The V gene lost 5 bases and the J gene lost 1 base, with 17 bases spanning the gap. Germline values: CDR1 SGHTA, CDR2 FQGNSA. CDR3 length equals 16 residues. This CDR3 is CASSRGWSAGNTEAFF. In DNA, the CDR3 is TGTGCCAGCAGCCGGGGTTGGAGTGCAGGGAACACTGAAGCTTTCTTT.

The chain couples TRBV5-5 to TRBJ2-6; the D is unclear. The V gene lost 0 bases and the J gene lost 0 bases, with 7 bases spanning the gap. Germline CDR1 SGHKS, CDR2 YYEKEE (reference sequence). The CDR3 covers 16 residues. CDR3 sequence reads: CASSLGQTSGANVLTF. The CDR3 nucleotides read TGTGCCAGCAGCTTGGGGCAGACCTCTGGGGCCAACGTCCTGACTTTC.

The chain combines TRBV5-1 with TRBJ2-6; 7 bases match TRBD1. The CDR3 contains 17 residues. Germline V lookup: CDR1 SGHRS, CDR2 YFSETQ. V shed 0 bases, J shed 2 bases, and the junction held 5 bases outside the gene matches. CDR3 protein: CASSLGTGGPGANVLTF. CDR3 DNA sequence: TGCGCCAGCAGCTTGGGGACAGGAGGTCCTGGGGCCAACGTCCTGACTTTC.

With respect to this clone: Other DNA sequences of this sample code for an identical CDR3. This rearrangement joins TRBV28 to TRBJ2-1, with 9 bases identical to TRBD2. Trimming cost V 0 bases and J 4 bases; bases outside gene matches: 4. CDR1 is MDHEN and CDR2 is SYDVKM in the germline V gene. The CDR3 contains 16 residues. CDR3 amino acids: CASSLWTSGGYNEQFF. In nucleotides, the CDR3 is TGTGCCAGCAGTTTATGGACTAGCGGAGGATACAATGAGCAGTTCTTC.

This clone was seen more than once but under ten times. The chain employs TRBV9 and TRBJ1-2; D might be TRBD1 (5 bases). The V end was cut by 3 bases, the J end by 5 bases, with 17 bases between. The CDR3 has 15 amino acids. Germline V CDR1 and CDR2: SGDLS, YYNGEE. As DNA, the CDR3 is TGTGCCAGCAGCGGAGACGGGACGTCCGTTTATGGCTACACCTTC. The encoded protein is CASSGDGTSVYGYTF.

Concerning this clone: One end of the junction is discordant with germline, which a read error may explain. The chain is built from TRBV6-4 and TRBJ2-6; D remains unclear. The CDR3 has 16 residues. Per the germline V gene, CDR1 is MRHNA and CDR2 is SNTAGT. The DNA for the CDR3 is TGTGCTAGCAGTGACTCGGTGAGCTCTGGGGCCAACGTCCTGACTTTC. Protein: CASSDSVSSGANVLTF.

This clone was observed a few times. The chain recombines TRBV6-6 with TRBJ1-1, with D possibly matching TRBD1 (6 bases). The germline V and J ends were trimmed by 1 base and 3 bases, with 12 bases remaining between them. In germline, CDR1 is MNHNY, CDR2 SVGAGI (reference sequence). There are 15 residues in the CDR3. For the CDR3, the DNA is TGTGCCAGCAGTTACTGGGGGGCGCGAGACACTGAAGCTTTCTTT. It yields the protein CASSYWGARDTEAFF.

The chain uses TRBV30 and TRBJ2-6, with D possibly TRBD2 on 5 matching bases. The CDR3 extends over 13 amino acids. Per the germline V gene, CDR1 is GTSNPN and CDR2 is SVGIG (reference sequence). V was trimmed by 8 bases and J by 4 bases, leaving 12 bases between them. This CDR3 is CAASGIGANVLTF. CDR3 in DNA: TGTGCCGCATCGGGGATCGGGGCCAACGTCCTGACTTTC. The whole variable domain, remainder taken from reference TRBV30 and TRBJ2-6, is SQTIHQWPATLVQPVGSPLSLECTVEGTSNPNLYWYRQAAGRGLQLLFYSVGIGQISSEVPQNLSASRPQDRQFILSSKKLLLSDSGFYLCAASGIGANVLTFGAGSRLTVL.

V and J are TRBV19 and TRBJ1-5; D ambiguous. The V end was cut by 5 bases, the J end by 7 bases, with 12 bases between. The CDR3 runs to 13 residues. CDR1 and CDR2 (germline): LNHDA, SQIVND (reference sequence). This CDR3 reads CASSSLYGQPQHF. The CDR3 DNA reads TGTGCCAGTAGTTCCCTGTACGGGCAGCCCCAGCATTTT.

The CDR3 protein is CASSEGGTDNVLTF. DNA for the CDR3: TGTGCCAGCAGTGAAGGAGGGACTGACAACGTCCTGACTTTC. This chain joins TRBV6-1 and TRBJ2-6; D possibly corresponds to TRBD2 (6 bases). Between the trimmed V and J ends, which lost 1 base and 9 bases, there was a span of 10 bases. The CDR3 length is 14 residues. Per germline, CDR1 MNHNS and CDR2 SASEGT.

CDR3 DNA: TGTGCCAGCTCACCATCGATCGGGACAGGGACCTACGAGCAGTACTTC. Protein product: CASSPSIGTGTYEQYF. This rearrangement joins TRBV18 to TRBJ2-7; TRBD1 agrees at 9 bases. With 2 bases clipped from V and 2 bases from J, the junction kept 7 bases outside the gene matches. Germline V gives CDR1 KGHSH, CDR2 LQKENI. There are 16 residues in the CDR3.

This sequence joins TRBV29-1 and TRBJ1-2; D remains ambiguous. The CDR3 runs to 13 residues. CDR1 SQVTM and CDR2 ANQGSEA come from the germline V gene. Trimming shortened V by 4 bases and J by 1 base, and 10 bases separated the two germline ends. CDR3 coding DNA: TGCAGCGTTGGGTTGGGGATTAACTATGGCTACACCTTC. Protein product: CSVGLGINYGYTF.

The rearrangement uses TRBV4-3 and TRBJ1-1, with 7 bases identical to TRBD1. CDR1 is LGHNA, CDR2 YSLEER, per germline. This CDR3 spans 16 amino acids. J lost 3 bases, V lost 1 base, and 8 bases had no gene match. CDR3 region: CASSQGTTGWDTEAFF. CDR3 nucleotide sequence: TGCGCCAGCAGCCAAGGGACGACAGGGTGGGACACTGAAGCTTTCTTT.

J is TRBJ2-7 and V is TRBV5-1; the match to TRBD2 covers 7 bases. CDR3 size: 14 residues. CDR1 is SGHRS, CDR2 YFSETQ, per germline. J lost 5 bases, V lost 2 bases, and 7 bases had no gene match. Written as DNA, the CDR3 is TGCGCCAGCAGCTTATGGGAGGGCGGGAACGAGCAGTACTTC. This sequence encodes CASSLWEGGNEQYF.

The rearrangement uses TRBV7-2 and TRBJ1-2; D is perhaps TRBD1 (6 bases). Germline CDR1 reads SGHTA; CDR2 reads FQGNSA. The CDR3 is 13 residues long. With 5 bases removed from V and 3 bases from J, the gap between germline ends came to 10 bases. The CDR3 sequence is CASSPGQHYGYTF. Here the CDR3 DNA reads TGTGCCAGCAGCCCCGGACAGCACTATGGCTACACCTTC.

J is TRBJ1-2 and V is TRBV6-5, with 7 positions matching TRBD1. Trimming cost V 6 bases and J 8 bases; bases outside gene matches: 12. Germline CDR1 reads MNHEY; CDR2 reads SVGAGI. There are 14 residues in the CDR3. CDR3 DNA sequence: TGTGCCAGCAGGAGATCTACAGGGGTCGGCGGCTACACCTTC. Protein product: CASRRSTGVGGYTF.

V and J are TRBV28 and TRBJ2-7; 13 bases match TRBD2. There are 17 residues in the CDR3. Germline V gene lookup returns CDR1 MDHEN and CDR2 SYDVKM. With V trimmed by 8 bases and J by 2 bases, 12 bases remained unmatched. DNA of the CDR3: TGTGCCAGCTTCAGCCCAGGACTAGCGGGAGATCCCTACGAGCAGTACTTC. As protein: CASFSPGLAGDPYEQYF.

The chain carries TRBV19 and TRBJ2-7; D may be TRBD1 (7 bases). Germline V CDR1 and CDR2: LNHDA, SQIVND (reference sequence). V lost 5 bases and J lost 3, with 17 bases in between. This CDR3 region has 15 residues. The CDR3 loop reads CASSPGGGRDYEQYF. CDR3 nucleotide sequence: TGTGCCAGTAGTCCAGGGGGAGGCCGAGACTACGAGCAGTACTTC. The full variable domain, its missing parts supplied by reference TRBV19 and TRBJ2-7, is DGGITQSPKYLFRKEGQNVTLSCEQNLNHDAMYWYRQDPGQGLRLIYYSQIVNDFQKGDIAEGYSVSREKKESFPLTVTSAQKNPTAFYLCASSPGGGRDYEQYFGPGTRLTVT.

This clone was picked up a small number of times. The chain uses TRBV30 and TRBJ1-1; 7 bases line up with TRBD1. CDR1 and CDR2 from the germline V gene are GTSNPN and SVGIG (reference sequence). This CDR3 region has 13 residues. Trimming removed 5 bases from V and 4 bases from J; junction bases left unmatched: 7. In DNA, the CDR3 is TGTGCCTGGGACAGGGAATTTGCCACTGAAGCTTTCTTT. Its protein is CAWDREFATEAFF.

The V and J genes are TRBV7-3 and TRBJ2-3; D ambiguous. Germline CDR1 and CDR2: SGHTA and FQGTGA. V lost 2 bases and J 1 base, leaving 13 bases between the germline ends. The CDR3 covers 16 residues. The CDR3 coding sequence is TGTGCCAGCAGCTTAGGTGCTACCTTCGGCACAGATACGCAGTATTTT. Translating gives CASSLGATFGTDTQYF.

The CDR3, as DNA: TGTGCCAGCAGTTCGGGGGCGCGGAATGAGCAGTTCTTC. This codes for CASSSGARNEQFF. This chain uses TRBV28 with TRBJ2-1; D possibly matches TRBD1 or TRBD2 (6 bases each). The CDR3 contains 13 residues. In germline, CDR1 is MDHEN, CDR2 SYDVKM. Trimming removed 4 bases at V and 7 bases at J, with 11 bases between.

The chain links TRBV19 to TRBJ1-2; possible D gene TRBD1, 5 bases. This CDR3 comprises 15 residues. Trimming removed 3 bases from V and 6 bases from J, with 17 bases in between. Germline V gene lookup returns CDR1 LNHDA and CDR2 SQIVND (reference sequence). The DNA of the CDR3 is TGTGCCAGTAGTATTGGCCCGGCAGGGACGGATGGCTACACCTTC. Translation gives CASSIGPAGTDGYTF.

The chain joins TRBV5-4 to TRBJ2-7; TRBD2 might be the D (6 bases). V was pared by 4 bases and J by 7 bases, with 18 bases between. CDR1 and CDR2 (germline): SGHNT, YYREEE (reference sequence). This CDR3 region has 14 residues. The CDR3 DNA reads as TGTGCCAGCAGCCCCGGGACGTCTGCGGGGGAGCAGTACTTC. Residues: CASSPGTSAGEQYF.